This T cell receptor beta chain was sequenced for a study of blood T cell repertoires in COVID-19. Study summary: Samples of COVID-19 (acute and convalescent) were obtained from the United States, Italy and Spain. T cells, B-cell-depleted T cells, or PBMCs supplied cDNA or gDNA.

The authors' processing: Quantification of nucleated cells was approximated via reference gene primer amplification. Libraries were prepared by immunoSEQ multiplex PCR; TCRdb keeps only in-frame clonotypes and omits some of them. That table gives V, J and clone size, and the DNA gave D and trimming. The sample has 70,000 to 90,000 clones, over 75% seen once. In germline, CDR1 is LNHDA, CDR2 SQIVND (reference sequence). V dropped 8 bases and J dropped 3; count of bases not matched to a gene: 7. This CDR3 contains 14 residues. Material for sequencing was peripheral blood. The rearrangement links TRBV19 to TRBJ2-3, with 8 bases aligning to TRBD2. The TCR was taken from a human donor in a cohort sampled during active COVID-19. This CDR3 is CASRTSRKTDTQYF. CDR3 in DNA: TGTGCCAGTCGGACTAGCCGAAAGACAGATACGCAGTATTTT.